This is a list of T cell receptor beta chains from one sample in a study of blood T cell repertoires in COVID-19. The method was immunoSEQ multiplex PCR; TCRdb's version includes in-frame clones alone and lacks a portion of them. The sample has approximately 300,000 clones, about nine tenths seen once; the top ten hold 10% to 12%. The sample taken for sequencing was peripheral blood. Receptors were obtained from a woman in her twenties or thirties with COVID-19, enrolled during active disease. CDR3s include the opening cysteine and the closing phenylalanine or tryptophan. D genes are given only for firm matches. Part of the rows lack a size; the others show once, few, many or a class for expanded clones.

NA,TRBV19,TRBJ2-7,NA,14,CASSRQGTSYEQYF,TGTGCCAGTAGTAGGCAGGGGACCTCCTACGAGCAGTACTTC
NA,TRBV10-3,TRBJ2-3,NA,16,CAISEYLLSSTDTQYF,TGTGCCATCAGTGAGTACTTACTCTCTAGCACAGATACGCAGTATTTT
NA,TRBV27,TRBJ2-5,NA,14,CASSWRGQQETQYF,TGTGCCAGCAGTTGGAGGGGACAGCAAGAGACCCAGTACTTC
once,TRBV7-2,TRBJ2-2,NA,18,CASSFRRRTAKEGGELFF,TGTGCCAGCAGCTTTCGCCGCCGGACAGCCAAGGAAGGCGGGGAGCTGTTTTTT
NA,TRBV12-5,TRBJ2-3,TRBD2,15,CASGLTGLATDTQYF,TGTGCTAGTGGTTTAACGGGACTAGCGACAGATACGCAGTATTTT
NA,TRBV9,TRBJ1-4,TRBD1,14,CASSKTGGLGKLFF,TGTGCCAGCAGCAAAACAGGGGGCCTCGGAAAACTGTTTTTT
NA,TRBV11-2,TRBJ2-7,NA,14,CASSWPGNSYEQYF,TGTGCCAGCAGCTGGCCAGGGAATTCCTACGAGCAGTACTTC
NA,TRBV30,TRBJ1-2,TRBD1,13,CAFGTGGPGGYTF,TGTGCCTTTGGGACAGGGGGACCGGGTGGCTACACCTTC
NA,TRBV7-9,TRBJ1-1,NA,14,CASSLNHADTEAFF,TGTGCCAGCAGCTTAAATCATGCGGACACTGAAGCTTTCTTT
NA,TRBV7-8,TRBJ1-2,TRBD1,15,CASSLATTGDYGYTF,TGTGCCAGCAGCTTAGCGACTACAGGGGACTATGGCTACACCTTC
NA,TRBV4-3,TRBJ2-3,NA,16,CASSQNPGASTDTQYF,TGCGCCAGCAGCCAAAACCCGGGAGCTAGCACAGATACGCAGTATTTT
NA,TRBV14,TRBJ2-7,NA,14,CASSQGGGPLGQYF,TGTGCCAGCAGCCAAGGGGGAGGTCCCCTCGGGCAGTACTTC
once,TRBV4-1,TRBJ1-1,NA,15,CASSQWDTMNTEAFF,TGCGCCAGCAGCCAATGGGACACAATGAACACTGAAGCTTTCTTT
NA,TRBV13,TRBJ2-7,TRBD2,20,CASSLRISTVTSGRAYEQYF,TGTGCCAGCAGCTTGAGGATCTCCACGGTCACTAGCGGGAGAGCCTACGAGCAGTACTTC
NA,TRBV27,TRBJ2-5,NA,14,CAIQCGTKQETQYF,TGTGCCATTCAATGTGGGACAAAGCAAGAGACCCAGTACTTC
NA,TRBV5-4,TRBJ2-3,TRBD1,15,CASSFRDRGRQAQYF,TGTGCCAGCAGCTTCCGGGACAGGGGACGCCAAGCGCAGTATTTT
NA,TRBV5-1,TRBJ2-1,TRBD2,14,CASSLVLAGGEQFF,TGCGCCAGCAGCTTGGTCCTAGCGGGAGGTGAGCAGTTCTTC
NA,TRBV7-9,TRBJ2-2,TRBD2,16,CASSPRLAGDHGELFF,TGTGCCAGCAGCCCTCGACTAGCGGGAGATCACGGGGAGCTGTTTTTT
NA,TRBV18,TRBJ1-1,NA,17,CASSPFTGTNMNTEAFF,TGTGCCAGCTCACCCTTCACAGGGACTAATATGAACACTGAAGCTTTCTTT
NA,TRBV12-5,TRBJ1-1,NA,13,CASGQGMNTEAFF,TGTGCTAGTGGTCAGGGAATGAACACTGAAGCTTTCTTT
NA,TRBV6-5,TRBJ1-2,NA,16,CASSYSAPQGSYGYTF,TGTGCCAGCAGTTACTCCGCCCCCCAAGGGAGCTATGGCTACACCTTC
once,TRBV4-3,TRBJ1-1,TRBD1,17,CASSQEWNRGSDTEAFF,TGCGCCAGCAGCCAAGAGTGGAACAGGGGATCGGACACTGAAGCTTTCTTT
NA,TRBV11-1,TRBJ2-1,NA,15,CASSLAAGRYNEQFF,TGTGCCAGCAGCTTAGCCGCGGGACGCTACAATGAGCAGTTCTTC
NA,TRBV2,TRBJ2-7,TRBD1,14,CASSEQGARDEQYF,TGTGCCAGCAGTGAACAGGGGGCGCGCGACGAGCAGTACTTC
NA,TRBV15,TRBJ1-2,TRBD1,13,CATSRGQGYGYTF,TGTGCCACCAGCAGAGGACAGGGCTATGGCTACACCTTC
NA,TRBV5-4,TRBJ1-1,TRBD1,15,CASSFSGTGNTEAFF,TGTGCCAGCAGCTTCTCCGGGACAGGGAACACTGAAGCTTTCTTT
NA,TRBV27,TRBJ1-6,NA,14,CASSFGQGNSPLHF,TGTGCCAGCAGTTTTGGGCAGGGAAATTCACCCCTCCACTTT
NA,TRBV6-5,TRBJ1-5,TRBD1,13,CASSLGQEQPQHF,TGTGCCAGCAGTCTCGGACAGGAGCAGCCCCAGCATTTT
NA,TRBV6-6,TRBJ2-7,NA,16,CASSYSREAFSYEQYF,TGTGCCAGCAGTTACTCGAGGGAAGCTTTCTCCTACGAGCAGTACTTC
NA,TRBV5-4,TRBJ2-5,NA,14,CASSLGTYQETQYF,TGTGCCAGCAGCTTGGGGACATACCAAGAGACCCAGTACTTC
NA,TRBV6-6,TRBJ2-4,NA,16,CASRTLDWRAKNIQYF,TGTGCCAGCAGGACCCTGGACTGGCGGGCCAAAAACATTCAGTACTTC
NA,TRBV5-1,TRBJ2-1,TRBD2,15,CASSPRTSRNNEQFF,TGCGCCAGCAGCCCCCGGACTAGCAGGAACAATGAGCAGTTCTTC
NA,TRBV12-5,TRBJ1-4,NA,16,CASGYALQGVPEKLFF,TGTGCTAGTGGCTATGCCCTCCAAGGGGTCCCTGAAAAACTGTTTTTT
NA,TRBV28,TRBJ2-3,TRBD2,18,CASSLTGLASISTDTQYF,TGTGCCAGCAGTTTGACTGGACTAGCGAGTATAAGCACAGATACGCAGTATTTT
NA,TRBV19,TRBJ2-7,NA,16,CASSPPSSTYHYEQYF,TGTGCCAGTAGTCCACCTTCTAGCACCTATCACTACGAGCAGTACTTC
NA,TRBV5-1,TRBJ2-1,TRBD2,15,CASSLTSGSGNEQFF,TGCGCCAGCAGCTTGACTAGCGGGAGCGGGAATGAGCAGTTCTTC
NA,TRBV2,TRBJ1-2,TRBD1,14,CASSPTGSGYGYTF,TGTGCCAGCAGTCCGACAGGGTCAGGCTATGGCTACACCTTC
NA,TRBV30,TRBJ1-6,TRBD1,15,CAWKNRGQGNSPLHF,TGTGCCTGGAAAAACAGGGGGCAGGGGAATTCACCCCTCCACTTT
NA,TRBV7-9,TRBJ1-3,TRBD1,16,CASSLLHRGSGNTIYF,TGTGCCAGCAGCTTATTGCACAGGGGCTCTGGAAACACCATATATTTT
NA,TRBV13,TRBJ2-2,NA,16,CASSSPFREGVGELFF,TGTGCCAGCAGCTCCCCTTTCCGGGAAGGAGTCGGGGAGCTGTTTTTT
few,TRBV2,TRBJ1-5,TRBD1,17,CASSEAPPTGGRQPQHF,TGTGCCAGCAGTGAAGCGCCCCCGACAGGGGGCCGTCAGCCCCAGCATTTT
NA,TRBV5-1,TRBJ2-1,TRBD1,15,CASSLRDRAYNEQFF,TGCGCCAGCAGCCTCCGGGACAGGGCCTACAATGAGCAGTTCTTC
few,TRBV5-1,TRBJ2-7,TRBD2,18,CASSLAEAGAWGSYEQYF,TGCGCCAGCAGCTTGGCCGAAGCGGGAGCGTGGGGCTCCTACGAGCAGTACTTC
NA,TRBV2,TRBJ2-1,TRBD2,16,CASSEAASGAYNEQFF,TGTGCCAGCAGTGAAGCGGCTAGCGGGGCCTACAATGAGCAGTTCTTC
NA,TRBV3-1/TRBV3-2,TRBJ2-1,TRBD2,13,CASRGLAGDEQFF,TGTGCCAGCAGGGGACTAGCGGGAGATGAGCAGTTCTTC